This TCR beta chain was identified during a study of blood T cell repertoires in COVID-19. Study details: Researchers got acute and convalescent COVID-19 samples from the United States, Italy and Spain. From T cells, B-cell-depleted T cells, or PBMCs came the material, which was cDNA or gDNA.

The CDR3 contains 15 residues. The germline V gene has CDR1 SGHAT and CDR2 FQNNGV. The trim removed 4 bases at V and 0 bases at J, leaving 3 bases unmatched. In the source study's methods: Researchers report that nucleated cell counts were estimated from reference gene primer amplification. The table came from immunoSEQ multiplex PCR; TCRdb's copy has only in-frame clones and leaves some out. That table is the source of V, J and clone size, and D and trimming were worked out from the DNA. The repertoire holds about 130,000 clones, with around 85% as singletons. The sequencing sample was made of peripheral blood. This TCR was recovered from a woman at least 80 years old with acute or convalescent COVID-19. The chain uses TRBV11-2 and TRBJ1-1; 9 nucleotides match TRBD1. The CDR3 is CASSSHRGLNTEAFF. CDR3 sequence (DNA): TGTGCCAGCAGCTCCCACAGGGGGCTGAACACTGAAGCTTTCTTT.